This TCR beta chain was captured by sequencing in a study of beta chain features in type 1 diabetes. General observations from the study: A closer apparent resemblance between naive, central memory and Treg TCRB repertoires was seen in patients than in healthy donors. The question of HLA type influencing TCRB rearrangement was one that remained unresolved here. Equally in patients and controls, PCR might preferentially amplify shorter templates.

Cell sorting via CD45RO/CCR7/CD25/CD127/CD95/CD27 was performed to obtain CD4+ naive, central memory, regulatory and stem cell-like memory cells. The table lists this clone with a few counts. The target antigen is unknown. Expressed TCRB transcripts got sequenced, as all isolated RNA was reverse transcribed. TCRdb's copy holds only in-frame clones and misses some; the assay was immunoSEQ multiplex PCR. The sample carries 35,000 or so clones, 55% to 70% recorded once. CDR1 is LNHDA, CDR2 SQIVND, per germline (reference sequence). The V gene lost 10 bases and the J gene lost 5 bases, with 21 bases spanning the gap. The CDR3 covers 15 residues.

The source of this sequence is a woman aged 25 to 39 in good health. The sample consisted of Tregs from blood. The genes are TRBV19 and TRBJ2-4; maybe TRBD2 (6 bases). The CDR3 spells CATNLGGSSQNIQYF. CDR3 DNA sequence: TGTGCCACCAACCTCGGGGGATCTAGCCAAAACATTCAGTACTTC.